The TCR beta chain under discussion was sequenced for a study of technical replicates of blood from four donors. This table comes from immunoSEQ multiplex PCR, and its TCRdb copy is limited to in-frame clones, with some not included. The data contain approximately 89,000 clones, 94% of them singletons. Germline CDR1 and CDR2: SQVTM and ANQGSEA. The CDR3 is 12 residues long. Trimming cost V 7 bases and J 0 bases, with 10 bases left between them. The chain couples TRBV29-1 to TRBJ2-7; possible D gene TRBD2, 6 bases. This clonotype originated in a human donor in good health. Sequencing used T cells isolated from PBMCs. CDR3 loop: CSGGASSYEQYF. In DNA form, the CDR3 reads TGCAGCGGCGGGGCGAGCTCCTACGAGCAGTACTTC.